Ten or more counts support the clone carrying this T cell receptor (beta chain). Antigen unknown. The sample originates from a study of Graves' ophthalmopathy and Graves' hyperthyroidism. The overall study: No treatment had been given when peripheral blood was collected at initial diagnosis. Whole-study results and caveats: Blood shared most expanded thyroid clonotypes above 0.001 frequency.

The CDR3 loop spans 13 amino acids. Germline CDR1 is MDHEN and CDR2 is SYDVKM. V lost 4 bases and J lost 13; bases outside the gene matches: 6. The authors amplified TCR beta CDR3 regions, and they did so from RNA transcripts for repertoire sequencing. Second-round multiplex PCR came after a first-round RT-PCR that employed HTBI primers. Each CDR3 protein gets one entry after TCRdb re-called the multiplex PCR reads with MiXCR. The table records about 220,000 distinct CDR3 sequences, 20% to 25% of them present only once. Ophthalmopathy-affected donors exhibited moderate-to-severe activity, CAS ≥3, NOSPECS ≥4, and duration under 3 months. PBMCs were density-gradient isolated from roughly 9.6 ml fresh blood.

The TCR was taken from a woman aged 45-65 years with Graves' ophthalmopathy. The sample consisted of peripheral blood. The chain uses TRBV28 and TRBJ1-6, with TRBD1 matching over 8 bases. The CDR3 coding sequence is TGTGCCAGCAGTTCAGGGGGCGTGAGCCCCCTCCACTTT. Its protein product is CASSSGGVSPLHF.